These 8 T cell receptor beta chains were sequenced from one sample in a study of shared clonotypes between healthy human individuals. CD8 cells regarded as naive lacked CD45RO, were positively chosen for CCR7, and omitted terminally differentiated effector memory CD45RA+ cells. TCRdb's copy holds only in-frame clones and misses some; the assay was immunoSEQ multiplex PCR. Of about 2.1 million clones listed, about 93% are singletons. The source material was naive CD8+ T cells from PBMCs. These receptors were collected from a man younger than 35 in good health. Some clones in this sample may be carry-over from other donors' samples.

Worth noting for this clone: This sample also contains other DNA sequences that code for the same CDR3. The J gene is TRBJ2-2, the V gene TRBV11-3; D is perhaps TRBD1 (5 bases). Germline CDR1 is SGHNT and CDR2 is YENEEA. V lost 3 bases to trimming and J lost 1 base, with 6 bases between them. CDR3 length: 14 amino acids. The CDR3 DNA reads as TGTGCCAGCAGCTTGACAGTGAACACCGGGGAGCTGTTTTTT. This encodes CASSLTVNTGELFF.

This rearrangement joins TRBV19 to TRBJ2-1, with D maybe TRBD2 (5 bases). Germline V gene data show CDR1 as LNHDA and CDR2 as SQIVND (reference sequence). The V end was cut by 6 bases, the J end by 6 bases, with 15 bases between. The CDR3 has 14 amino acids. The CDR3 region is CASSPSGSVNEQFF. The CDR3 bases are TGTGCCAGTAGCCCGAGTGGTAGCGTCAATGAGCAGTTCTTC.

The chain recombines TRBV28 with TRBJ1-2; D ambiguous. V shed 7 bases and J shed 5 bases, with 20 bases lying between them. CDR1 is MDHEN, CDR2 SYDVKM, per germline. The CDR3 runs 15 residues. DNA of the CDR3: TGTGCCAGCACCCAGCCAGGCGGCAGGTCTTATGGCTACACCTTC. Its translation: CASTQPGGRSYGYTF.

The chain is built from TRBV4-3 and TRBJ1-1; D gene ambiguous. Germline V gene data show CDR1 as LGHNA and CDR2 as YSLEER. This CDR3 comprises 15 residues. V lost 3 bases and J 4 bases, leaving 15 bases between the germline ends. DNA for the CDR3: TGCGCCAGCAGCCATAACCGGGAATACGGCACTGAAGCTTTCTTT. This codes for CASSHNREYGTEAFF.

The DNA for the CDR3 is TGCAGCGGAGCGGATACCTCCTACAATGAGCAGTTCTTC. This sequence encodes CSGADTSYNEQFF. The V call is TRBV29-1, the J call TRBJ2-1; D possibly corresponds to TRBD2 (5 bases). Germline V gene lookup returns CDR1 SQVTM and CDR2 ANQGSEA. The V gene lost 7 bases and the J gene lost 0 bases, with 10 bases spanning the gap. The CDR3 contains 13 residues.

The V call is TRBV19, the J call TRBJ2-3; D is uncertain. Trimming left V 6 bases short and J 0 bases short, with 16 bases between. The CDR3 loop spans 16 amino acids. CDR1 and CDR2 (germline): LNHDA, SQIVND (reference sequence). The DNA of the CDR3 is TGTGCCAGTAGACCCCTCCCCGAAGGTAGCACAGATACGCAGTATTTT. Translated: CASRPLPEGSTDTQYF.

This rearrangement joins TRBV7-8 to TRBJ2-7; TRBD2 agrees at 9 bases. The CDR3 sequence is 16 residues long. The J segment lost 2 bases and the V segment lost 1 base, leaving 6 bases of the junction unmatched. Per germline, CDR1 SGHVS and CDR2 FQNEAQ. In DNA form, the CDR3 reads TGTGCCAGCAGCTTAGTTCCTAGCGGGACTCCCTACGAGCAGTACTTC. Translating it yields CASSLVPSGTPYEQYF.

This chain uses TRBV7-9 with TRBJ2-1; D remains ambiguous. This CDR3 comprises 10 residues. Germline V CDR1 and CDR2: SEHNR, FQNEAQ (reference sequence). Trimming removed 8 bases at V and 9 bases at J, with 8 bases between. The CDR3 DNA is TGTGCCAGCTCTTCTGGTGAGCAGTTCTTC. Encoded protein: CASSSGEQFF.